A single sample is the source of the 22 T cell receptor beta chains below, sequenced in a study of neurological immune-mediated disorders. TCRdb re-called the 5' RACE reads with MiXCR, one entry per CDR3 protein. The profile shows tens of thousands of distinct CDR3 sequences, over 9% of them singletons. The material sequenced was PBMCs. The receptors stem from a man aged 35 to 55 in good health.

The table lists this clonotype with many counts. The chain couples TRBV7-9 to TRBJ2-7; possibly TRBD1 for D (6 bases). Germline CDR1 reads SEHNR; CDR2 reads FQNEAQ (reference sequence). This CDR3 is 14 amino acids long. Trimming took 5 bases from V and 9 from J, leaving 20 bases between them. The CDR3 here is CASSPGTLPDGQYF. CDR3 DNA: TGTGCCAGCAGCCCTGGGACATTGCCGGATGGGCAGTACTTC.

This clonotype showed up many times. The V and J genes are TRBV7-9 and TRBJ2-3; D call uncertain. Germline loops: CDR1 SEHNR, CDR2 FQNEAQ (reference sequence). The CDR3 length is 15 residues. V lost 0 bases and J 4 bases, leaving 11 bases between the germline ends. CDR3 bases: TGTGCCAGCAGCTTAGCGTTGGGGATGGCAGATACGCAGTATTTT. Protein: CASSLALGMADTQYF.

This clonotype was counted ten times or more. The CDR3 region is CASSPNSGGAGDTQYF. The CDR3 DNA reads as TGTGCCAGCAGCCCAAATAGCGGGGGGGCGGGAGATACGCAGTATTTT. This chain links TRBV7-7 with TRBJ2-3, with 11 bases that match TRBD2. Germline lookup yields CDR1 SSHAT and CDR2 FNYEAQ (reference sequence). CDR3 length equals 16 residues. Germline trimming cut 5 bases from V and 5 bases from J; bases unmatched to any gene: 9.

This clonotype was detected ten times or more. The V gene is TRBV12-3 or TRBV12-4, the J gene TRBJ2-1; 8 bases match TRBD1. Trimming cost V 1 base and J 8 bases; bases outside gene matches: 7. The CDR3 contains 15 residues. The CDR3 region is CASSLGQGPGDEQFF. The DNA for the CDR3 is TGTGCCAGCAGTTTAGGACAGGGGCCAGGGGATGAGCAGTTCTTC.

This clonotype was counted ten times or more. The V and J genes are TRBV5-1 and TRBJ2-2; D is unresolved. V dropped 3 bases and J dropped 2 bases, with 14 bases sitting between them. The CDR3 contains 16 residues. Germline V gene sequence: CDR1 SGHRS, CDR2 YFSETQ. CDR3 region: CASSYPRIVNTGELFF. In DNA, the CDR3 is TGCGCCAGCAGCTATCCTCGGATAGTCAACACCGGGGAGCTGTTTTTT.

At least ten counts were recorded for this clonotype. CDR3 nucleotide sequence: TGTGCCAGCAGCTTATACAACGCTCGGGGGTATGAGAACACTGAAGCTTTCTTT. Its translation: CASSLYNARGYENTEAFF. The chain recombines TRBV11-2 with TRBJ1-1; D perhaps matches TRBD1 (5 bases). The V gene lost 2 bases and the J gene lost 1 base, with 20 bases spanning the gap. Looked up from germline, CDR1 is SGHAT and CDR2 is FQNNGV. The CDR3 contains 18 residues.

This clonotype was found many times. The genes are TRBV5-1 and TRBJ2-7, with 9 bases matching TRBD1. The CDR3 length is 14 residues. The V gene end was trimmed by 6 bases and the J gene end by 2 bases; junction bases not matched to a gene: 6. From germline, CDR1 is SGHRS and CDR2 YFSETQ. CDR3 loop: CASKRGTGTYEQYF. The CDR3 DNA reads TGCGCCAGCAAAAGGGGGACAGGGACCTACGAGCAGTACTTC.

This clonotype came up many times. The chain joins TRBV29-1 to TRBJ2-7; 9 positions agree with TRBD1. Germline assignment: CDR1 SQVTM and CDR2 ANQGSEA. CDR3 length: 13 residues. The V segment lost 4 bases and the J segment 1 base; nucleotides outside the gene matches: 2. The CDR3 is CSVGDRVSYEQYF. In nucleotides, the CDR3 is TGCAGCGTTGGGGACAGGGTTTCCTACGAGCAGTACTTC.

This clonotype showed up many times. This chain links TRBV28 with TRBJ2-7; tentative D call: TRBD2 (7 bases). Germline values: CDR1 MDHEN, CDR2 SYDVKM. The CDR3 is 14 residues long. The V end lost 3 bases, the J end lost 0 bases, and 9 bases lay between the germline ends. CDR3 nucleotides: TGTGCCAGCAGTTTTGGGGGGGCCTCCTACGAGCAGTACTTC. This translates into CASSFGGASYEQYF.

Many counts were recorded for this clonotype. CDR3 in amino acids: CSAWTSGAYNEQFF. Here the CDR3 DNA reads TGCAGTGCTTGGACTAGCGGGGCCTACAATGAGCAGTTCTTC. This rearrangement joins TRBV20-1 to TRBJ2-1; TRBD2 matches at 12 bases. The CDR3 is made up of 14 amino acids. J lost 2 bases, V lost 5 bases, and 1 base had no gene match. Germline V gene lookup returns CDR1 DFQATT and CDR2 SNEGSKA (reference sequence).

This rearrangement joins TRBV11-2 to TRBJ2-1; 12 bases align to TRBD2. Germline loops: CDR1 SGHAT, CDR2 FQNNGV. The CDR3 spans 16 residues. The trim removed 5 bases at V and 4 bases at J, leaving 6 bases unmatched. CDR3 region: CASSNLAGGGYNEQFF. DNA for the CDR3: TGTGCCAGCAGCAACCTAGCGGGAGGGGGGTACAATGAGCAGTTCTTC. Full variable domain (rest looked up from reference TRBV11-2 and TRBJ2-1): EAGVAQSPRYKIIEKRQSVAFWCNPISGHATLYWYQQILGQGPKLLIQFQNNGVVDDSQLPKDRFSAERLKGVDSTLKIQPAKLEDSAVYLCASSNLAGGGYNEQFFGPGTRLTVL.

This clonotype occurred many times. V is TRBV5-1 and J is TRBJ1-1; TRBD1 aligns across 7 bases. V shed 1 base and J 4 bases; nucleotides not matched to a gene: 7. CDR3 size: 15 residues. The germline gives CDR1 SGHRS, CDR2 YFSETQ. The CDR3 protein is CASSLYRGEVTEAFF. In nucleotides, the CDR3 is TGCGCCAGCAGCTTGTACAGGGGCGAGGTCACTGAAGCTTTCTTT.

V is TRBV19 and J is TRBJ2-1; D gene ambiguous. CDR3 length: 13 amino acids. From germline, CDR1 is LNHDA and CDR2 SQIVND (reference sequence). Between the trimmed V and J ends, which lost 4 bases and 4 bases, there was a span of 8 bases. For the CDR3, the DNA is TGTGCCAGTAGTAACGGACGTTACAATGAGCAGTTCTTC. This gives the protein CASSNGRYNEQFF.

Many counts were recorded for this clonotype. The chain joins TRBV28 to TRBJ2-5; weak D call: TRBD1 (5 bases). With 5 bases removed from V and 5 bases from J, the gap between germline ends came to 15 bases. This CDR3 is 14 amino acids long. Germline lookup yields CDR1 MDHEN and CDR2 SYDVKM. CDR3 DNA sequence: TGTGCCAGCAGTATAGGGGCCCTAAGGGAGACCCAGTACTTC. Translation: CASSIGALRETQYF.

This clonotype was observed many times. The chain combines TRBV3-1 with TRBJ2-7, with D hard to call. Germline loops: CDR1 LGHDT, CDR2 YNNKEL (reference sequence). The CDR3 contains 13 residues. Trimming cost V 4 bases and J 4 bases, with 11 bases left between them. CDR3 nucleotides: TGTGCCAGCAGCCGACGAGACGGATACGAGCAGTACTTC. The encoded protein is CASSRRDGYEQYF.

The sample holds many counts of this clonotype. The CDR3 DNA reads TGCGCCAGCAGCCCGGGGGGGAGTAGAGCCGGGGAGCTGTTTTTT. Residues: CASSPGGSRAGELFF. The chain couples TRBV5-1 to TRBJ2-2, with TRBD2 matching over 8 bases. With V trimmed by 4 bases and J by 6 bases, 8 bases remained unmatched. The CDR3 is 15 amino acids. Germline-derived CDR1 and CDR2 are SGHRS and YFSETQ.

This clonotype has at least ten counts. This rearrangement joins TRBV27 to TRBJ1-2; no definite D call. The CDR3 consists of 14 residues. Germline CDR1 MNHEY, CDR2 SMNVEV (reference sequence). V lost 6 bases, J lost 6 bases, and 17 bases lay in between. For the CDR3, the DNA is TGTGCCAGCAGACCGGGCCCCCAGGATGATGGCTACACCTTC. Its translation: CASRPGPQDDGYTF.

This clonotype appeared many times. V gene TRBV20-1 combines with J gene TRBJ2-3; TRBD2 agrees at 12 bases. The germline V gene has CDR1 DFQATT and CDR2 SNEGSKA (reference sequence). This CDR3 is 16 amino acids long. The junction had 14 bases not matched to a gene; V was cut back by 6 bases and J by 7 bases. The CDR3 region is CSASGRASGGEHTQYF. Written as DNA, the CDR3 is TGCAGTGCATCTGGCAGGGCTAGCGGGGGGGAACATACGCAGTATTTT.

This clonotype was found many times. The chain is built from TRBV20-1 and TRBJ2-7; TRBD2 aligns across 11 bases. J was trimmed by 2 bases and V by 3 bases; bases with no gene match: 0. Germline CDR1 and CDR2: DFQATT and SNEGSKA (reference sequence). This CDR3 has 13 amino acids. CDR3 region: CSARTSGAYEQYF. In nucleotides, the CDR3 is TGCAGTGCTAGGACTAGCGGGGCCTACGAGCAGTACTTC.

This clonotype was detected ten times or more. The V and J genes are TRBV5-6 and TRBJ2-7; D unclear. This CDR3 is 17 amino acids long. Germline V gives CDR1 SGHDT, CDR2 YYEEEE. Trimming took 2 bases from V and 0 from J, leaving 18 bases between them. The CDR3: CASSFVYPVDRSYEQYF. In DNA form, the CDR3 reads TGTGCCAGCAGCTTTGTTTATCCGGTGGACCGCTCCTACGAGCAGTACTTC.

The sample holds many counts of this clonotype. The chain is built from TRBV29-1 and TRBJ1-1; D uncertain. Trimming pared 3 bases from V and 4 bases from J, leaving 6 bases between. The CDR3 runs to 11 residues. Germline V gives CDR1 SQVTM, CDR2 ANQGSEA. CDR3 amino acids: CSVDRATEAFF. CDR3 in DNA: TGCAGCGTTGATAGGGCCACTGAAGCTTTCTTT.

The table lists this clonotype with many counts. The chain couples TRBV7-2 to TRBJ2-3, with D tentatively TRBD2 (6 bases). The CDR3 extends over 15 amino acids. Trimming took off 0 bases at V and 0 bases at J, with 7 bases between the two ends. Germline loops: CDR1 SGHTA, CDR2 FQGNSA. CDR3 nucleotides: TGTGCCAGCAGCTTAGCGGCGGGGAGCACAGATACGCAGTATTTT. It specifies CASSLAAGSTDTQYF.